Reported below is one TCR beta chain. The germline gives CDR1 KGHDR, CDR2 SFDVKD. This CDR3 is 14 amino acids long. V was trimmed by 9 bases and J by 0 bases, leaving 12 bases between them. In the study's own analysis: Amplification from reference gene primers served as the basis for estimated nucleated cell counts. Generated by immunoSEQ multiplex PCR, the TCRdb table keeps only in-frame clones and is missing some. V and J calls and clone size are as listed in that table; D and trimming were resolved from the DNA. The table shows some 530,000 clones, with around 85% occurring only once. This sample stems from a study of blood T cell repertoires in COVID-19.

What was sequenced was PBMCs or T cells enriched from blood (not recorded which). V usage is TRBV24-1 and J usage is TRBJ2-3; D unresolved. This sequence originates from a woman aged 55-69 years who had recovered from COVID-19. CDR3 region: CATQSERSTDTQYF. The CDR3 DNA sequence: TGTGCCACCCAGAGCGAACGGAGCACAGATACGCAGTATTTT.